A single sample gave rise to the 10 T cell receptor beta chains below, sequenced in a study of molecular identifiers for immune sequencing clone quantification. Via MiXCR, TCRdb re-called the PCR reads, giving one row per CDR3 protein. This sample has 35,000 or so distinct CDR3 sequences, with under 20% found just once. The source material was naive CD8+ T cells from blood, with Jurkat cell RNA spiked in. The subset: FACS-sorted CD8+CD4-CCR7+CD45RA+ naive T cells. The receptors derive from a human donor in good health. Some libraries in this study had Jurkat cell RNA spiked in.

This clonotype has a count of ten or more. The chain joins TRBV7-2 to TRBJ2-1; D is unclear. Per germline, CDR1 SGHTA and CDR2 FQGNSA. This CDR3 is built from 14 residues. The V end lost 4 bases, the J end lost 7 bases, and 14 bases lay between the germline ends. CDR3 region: CASSSHSELNEQFF. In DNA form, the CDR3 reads TGTGCCAGCAGCTCCCACTCAGAACTAAATGAGCAGTTCTTC. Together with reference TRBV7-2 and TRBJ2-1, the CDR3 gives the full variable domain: GAGVSQSPSNKVTEKGKDVELRCDPISGHTALYWYRQSLGQGLEFLIYFQGNSAPDKSGLPSDRFSAERTGGSVSTLTIQRTQQEDSAVYLCASSSHSELNEQFFGPGTRLTVL.

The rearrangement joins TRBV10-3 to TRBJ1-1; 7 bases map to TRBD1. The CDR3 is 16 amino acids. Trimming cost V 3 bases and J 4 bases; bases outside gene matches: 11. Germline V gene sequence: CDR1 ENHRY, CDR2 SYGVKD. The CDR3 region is CAISDDRAISGTEAFF. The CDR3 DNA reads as TGTGCCATCAGTGACGACAGGGCGATCAGTGGCACTGAAGCTTTCTTT.

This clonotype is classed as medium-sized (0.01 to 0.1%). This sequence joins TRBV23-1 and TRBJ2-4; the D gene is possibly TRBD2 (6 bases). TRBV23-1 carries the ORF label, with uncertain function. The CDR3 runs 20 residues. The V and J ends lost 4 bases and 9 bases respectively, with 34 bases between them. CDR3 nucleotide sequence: TGCGCCAGCAGTCTTAGGAGGGGCCGTTTAGCCATTATCCAAAAAGTCATTCAGTACTTC. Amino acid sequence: CASSLRRGRLAIIQKVIQYF.

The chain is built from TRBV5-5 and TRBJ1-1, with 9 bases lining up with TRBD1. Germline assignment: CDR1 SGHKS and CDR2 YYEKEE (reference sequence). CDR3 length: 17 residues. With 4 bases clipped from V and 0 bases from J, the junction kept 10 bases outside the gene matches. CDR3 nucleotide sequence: TGTGCCAGCAGCCCGCTCGGGGGACAGGGAATGAACACTGAAGCTTTCTTT. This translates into CASSPLGGQGMNTEAFF.

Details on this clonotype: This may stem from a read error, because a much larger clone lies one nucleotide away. The CDR3 loop reads CASSYNWDSIYDQYF. For the CDR3, the DNA is TGTGCCAGCAGTTACAATTGGGACAGCATCTACGATCAGTACTTC. The chain recombines TRBV6-2 or TRBV6-3 with TRBJ2-7; 7 nucleotides match TRBD1. The CDR3 has 15 amino acids. Germline CDR1 is MNHEY and CDR2 is SVGEGT.

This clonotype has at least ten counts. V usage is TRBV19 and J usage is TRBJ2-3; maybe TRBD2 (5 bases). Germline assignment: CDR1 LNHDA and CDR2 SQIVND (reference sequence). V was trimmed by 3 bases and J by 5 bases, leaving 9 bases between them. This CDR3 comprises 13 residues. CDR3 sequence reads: CASSIGEQDTQYF. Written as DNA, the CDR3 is TGTGCCAGTAGTATTGGGGAGCAAGATACGCAGTATTTT.

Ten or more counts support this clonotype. The CDR3 DNA is TGTGCCTCCTGTGATCCGGGACTCCACATTCAGTACTTC. It specifies CASCDPGLHIQYF. The chain combines TRBV15 with TRBJ2-4, with D tentatively TRBD2 (6 bases). V was trimmed by 11 bases and J by 8 bases, leaving 19 bases between them. This CDR3 region has 13 residues. Germline V CDR1 and CDR2: LNHNV, YYDKDF (reference sequence).

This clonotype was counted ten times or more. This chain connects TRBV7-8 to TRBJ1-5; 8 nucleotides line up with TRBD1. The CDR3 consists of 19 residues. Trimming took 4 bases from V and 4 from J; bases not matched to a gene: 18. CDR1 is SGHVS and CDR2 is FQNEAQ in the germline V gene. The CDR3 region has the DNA TGTGCCAGCAGCTCAGTAGGCCCCGGGACAGGAGTGAAAAATCAGCCCCAGCATTTT. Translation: CASSSVGPGTGVKNQPQHF.

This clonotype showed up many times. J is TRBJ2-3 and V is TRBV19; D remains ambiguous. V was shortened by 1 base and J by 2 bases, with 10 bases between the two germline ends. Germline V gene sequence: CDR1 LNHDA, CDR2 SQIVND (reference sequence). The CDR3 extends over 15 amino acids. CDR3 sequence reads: CASSIAGGPTDTQYF. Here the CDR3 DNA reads TGTGCCAGTAGTATAGCCGGCGGACCCACAGATACGCAGTATTTT.

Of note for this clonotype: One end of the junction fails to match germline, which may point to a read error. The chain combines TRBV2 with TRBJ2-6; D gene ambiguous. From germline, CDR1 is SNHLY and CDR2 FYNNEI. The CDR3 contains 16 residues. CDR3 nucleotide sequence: TGTGCCGGCAGCCCAAAGCTTGTATCTGGGGCCAACGTCCTGACTTTC. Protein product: CAGSPKLVSGANVLTF.